The TCR beta chain under discussion was sequenced for a study of identical twins. This CDR3 is 14 amino acids long. The germline V gene has CDR1 SGHNT and CDR2 YYREEE (reference sequence). V was clipped by 2 bases and J by 4 bases, with 11 bases between them. Via MiXCR, TCRdb re-called the 5' RACE reads, giving one row per CDR3 protein. The table has 500,000 to 600,000 distinct CDR3 sequences, roughly 21% seen once. The data were also submitted as part of a second study, on T cells expressing NK-cell markers.

This sequence was found in a woman younger than 35 in good health. The sample consisted of CD4+ T cells sorted from blood. This rearrangement joins TRBV5-4 to TRBJ2-3, with a weak D call TRBD2 (6 bases). CDR3 in DNA: TGTGCCAGCAGCTTCGTGGAGGGCTCAGATACGCAGTATTTT. This encodes CASSFVEGSDTQYF.